Below are 28 T cell receptor beta chains sequenced from a single sample in a study of metastatic and nonmetastatic thyroid tumors. None of the patients had undergone any treatment ahead of thyroid surgery. TCRdb reanalyzed the PCR reads via MiXCR. The data contain about 19,000 clones, roughly a third of them singletons. Sequencing was performed on tumor tissue. Source of these receptors: a female donor with papillary thyroid cancer or a benign thyroid nodule (not recorded which). Some clones in this sample may be carry-over from other donors' samples.

This clone came up a few times. This chain connects TRBV6-1 to TRBJ2-1, with unresolved D. Germline V CDR1 and CDR2: MNHNS, SASEGT. Trimming took 3 bases from V and 4 from J, leaving 10 bases between them. The CDR3 is made up of 14 amino acids. CDR3: CASSEATVYNEQFF. The CDR3 DNA follows: TGTGCCAGCAGTGAGGCTACCGTATACAATGAGCAGTTCTTC.

The chain employs TRBV28 and TRBJ1-6, with D uncertain. The V end lost 5 bases, the J end lost 3 bases, and 11 bases lay between the germline ends. The CDR3 totals 15 residues. CDR1 and CDR2 (germline): MDHEN, SYDVKM. The CDR3 DNA follows: TGTGCCAGCAGTATCACCGGGTACTATAATTCACCCCTCCACTTT. Translated, it gives CASSITGYYNSPLHF. Using reference TRBV28 and TRBJ1-6 for the parts outside the CDR3, the full variable domain is DVKVTQSSRYLVKRTGEKVFLECVQDMDHENMFWYRQDPGLGLRLIYFSYDVKMKEKGDIPEGYSVSREKKERFSLILESASTNQTSMYLCASSITGYYNSPLHFGNGTRLTVT.

This rearrangement joins TRBV7-2 to TRBJ1-2; D is unresolved. Germline V gene lookup returns CDR1 SGHTA and CDR2 FQGNSA. The CDR3 length is 13 residues. V lost 6 bases, J lost 4 bases, and 12 bases lay in between. The CDR3 region is CASSHTSPYGYTF. The CDR3 bases are TGTGCCAGCAGTCACACTTCTCCCTATGGCTACACCTTC.

This clone has ten or more counts. The chain joins TRBV20-1 to TRBJ1-1; D remains ambiguous. This CDR3 has 15 amino acids. CDR1 is DFQATT, CDR2 SNEGSKA, per germline (reference sequence). Trimming stripped 4 bases from V and 0 bases from J, with 15 bases between. CDR3 DNA sequence: TGCAGTGCTACCGACCCGCTGACGGTGAACACTGAAGCTTTCTTT. The encoded protein is CSATDPLTVNTEAFF.

V gene TRBV20-1 combines with J gene TRBJ2-1; D is possibly TRBD1 or TRBD2 (6 bases each). Germline values: CDR1 DFQATT, CDR2 SNEGSKA (reference sequence). This CDR3 contains 16 residues. Trimming pared 3 bases from V and 7 bases from J, leaving 22 bases between. The CDR3 spells CSASKHLRTGRNEQFF. CDR3 nucleotide sequence: TGCAGTGCTAGCAAGCATTTGAGAACAGGGAGGAATGAGCAGTTCTTC.

This chain uses TRBV13 with TRBJ2-1; 13 positions agree with TRBD2. The junction had 15 bases not matched to a gene; V was cut back by 5 bases and J by 5 bases. Germline values: CDR1 PRHDT, CDR2 FYEKMQ (reference sequence). CDR3 length: 19 residues. CDR3 in amino acids: CASSEKLAGGPVRHNEQFF. The CDR3 coding sequence is TGTGCCAGCAGCGAAAAACTAGCGGGAGGGCCGGTGAGGCACAATGAGCAGTTCTTC.

The chain is built from TRBV11-2 and TRBJ1-2; 7 positions match TRBD1. CDR3 length equals 15 residues. The trim removed 2 bases at V and 6 bases at J, leaving 9 bases unmatched. The V gene's germline CDR1 is SGHAT and CDR2 FQNNGV. CDR3 nucleotide sequence: TGTGCCAGCAGCTTAACTAGGAGTACAGGGGATGGCTACACCTTC. Protein: CASSLTRSTGDGYTF.

A few counts support this clone. V and J are TRBV6-4 and TRBJ2-1, with a possible D match to TRBD2 (5 bases). CDR3 size: 13 residues. CDR1 is MRHNA, CDR2 SNTAGT, per germline. V dropped 6 bases and J dropped 6 bases, with 12 bases sitting between them. The CDR3 nucleotides read TGTGCCAGCAGGCGGACTGGGAGCAATGAGCAGTTCTTC. This translates into CASRRTGSNEQFF.

This clone was picked up a small number of times. The chain has TRBV15 and TRBJ2-1; the D gene is possibly TRBD1 (5 bases). V was cut by 0 bases and J by 5 bases, with 14 bases left in between. Germline V gives CDR1 LNHNV, CDR2 YYDKDF (reference sequence). The CDR3 spans 16 residues. Here the CDR3 reads CATSRDLNGANNEQFF. The CDR3 bases are TGTGCCACCAGCAGAGATCTAAATGGGGCCAACAATGAGCAGTTCTTC.

This clone was seen only once. V usage is TRBV7-2 and J usage is TRBJ2-7, with D perhaps being TRBD1 or TRBD2 (5 bases each). Germline-derived CDR1 and CDR2 are SGHTA and FQGNSA. V lost 1 base and J 2 bases, leaving 9 bases between the germline ends. CDR3 length: 14 amino acids. This CDR3 reads CASSLGRGAYEQYF. DNA of the CDR3: TGTGCCAGCAGCTTAGGTAGGGGAGCCTACGAGCAGTACTTC.

This clone was counted only a few times. V gene TRBV20-1 combines with J gene TRBJ1-5; D is undetermined. The V end was cut by 0 bases, the J end by 5 bases, with 11 bases between. Looked up from germline, CDR1 is DFQATT and CDR2 is SNEGSKA (reference sequence). The CDR3 length is 14 residues. The CDR3 sequence: CSARDRQEHQPQHF. The CDR3 DNA sequence: TGCAGTGCTAGAGATCGGCAGGAACATCAGCCCCAGCATTTT.

The chain joins TRBV28 to TRBJ2-3; D not certain. CDR3 length equals 15 residues. The ends were cut back, 3 bases at V and 4 bases at J, with 14 bases in the middle. Looked up from germline, CDR1 is MDHEN and CDR2 is SYDVKM. The CDR3 coding sequence is TGTGCCAGCAGTTTCGCTGGAGTTCAATCAGATACGCAGTATTTT. This sequence encodes CASSFAGVQSDTQYF.

The gene calls are TRBV30 and TRBJ2-7; D is perhaps TRBD1 (5 bases). The CDR3 consists of 16 residues. Between the trimmed V and J ends, which lost 1 base and 0 bases, there was a span of 16 bases. CDR1 is GTSNPN, CDR2 SVGIG, per germline (reference sequence). CDR3 region: CAWSGAGPKSSYEQYF. The CDR3 DNA follows: TGTGCCTGGAGTGGAGCAGGGCCGAAATCCTCCTACGAGCAGTACTTC.

This clone showed up just a few times. The rearrangement links TRBV7-9 to TRBJ1-2; TRBD1 aligns across 7 bases. The germline V gene encodes CDR1 SEHNR and CDR2 FQNEAQ (reference sequence). Trimming removed 5 bases from V and 4 bases from J; junction bases left unmatched: 1. This CDR3 region has 12 residues. The CDR3 bases are TGTGCCAGCAGCCGGGACAGCTATGGCTACACCTTC. It specifies CASSRDSYGYTF.

This clone was detected only a few times. The chain carries TRBV15 and TRBJ1-3; D remains ambiguous. The CDR3 covers 16 residues. Trimming cost V 2 bases and J 0 bases, with 11 bases left between them. Germline CDR1 is LNHNV and CDR2 is YYDKDF (reference sequence). This CDR3 reads CATSRQDLLSGNTIYF. The CDR3 DNA sequence: TGTGCCACCAGCAGACAGGACTTACTCTCTGGAAACACCATATATTTT.

This chain joins TRBV6-1 and TRBJ2-6; D ambiguous. Germline assignment: CDR1 MNHNS and CDR2 SASEGT. There are 15 residues in the CDR3. The V and J ends lost 4 bases and 1 base respectively, with 8 bases between them. CDR3 DNA: TGTGCCAGCAGTGTTTCTTCGTCTGGGGCCAACGTCCTGACTTTC. Its protein product is CASSVSSSGANVLTF.

The chain combines TRBV6-1 with TRBJ1-1; 9 bases are shared with TRBD1. Germline loops: CDR1 MNHNS, CDR2 SASEGT. The trim removed 10 bases at V and 1 base at J, leaving 10 bases unmatched. This CDR3 has 15 amino acids. CDR3 DNA: TGTGCCATGTTCCCCGGGACAGGGTCGAACACTGAAGCTTTCTTT. Its translation is CAMFPGTGSNTEAFF.

This clone showed up many times. The V gene is TRBV2, the J gene TRBJ1-2; perhaps TRBD1 as D (5 bases). There are 14 residues in the CDR3. V was pared by 2 bases and J by 5 bases, with 12 bases between. In germline, CDR1 is SNHLY, CDR2 FYNNEI. CDR3 in DNA: TGTGCCAGCAGTGAACGGGACGGGGGATATGGCTACACCTTC. It yields the protein CASSERDGGYGYTF.

The chain couples TRBV12-3 or TRBV12-4 to TRBJ1-5, with D perhaps TRBD1 (5 bases). The CDR3 has 12 residues. V was shortened by 8 bases and J by 7 bases, with 12 bases between the two germline ends. The CDR3 reads CASGGERQPQHF. CDR3 sequence (DNA): TGTGCCAGCGGGGGGGAAAGACAGCCCCAGCATTTT.

This clone was found a few times. The V call is TRBV6-1, the J call TRBJ2-7; no clear D. The V gene lost 7 bases and the J gene lost 3 bases, with 16 bases spanning the gap. Per the germline V gene, CDR1 is MNHNS and CDR2 is SASEGT. This CDR3 comprises 14 residues. As DNA, the CDR3 is TGTGCCAGCACGGCAGCCACTACTTACTACGAGCAGTACTTC. Translated: CASTAATTYYEQYF.

The chain recombines TRBV9 with TRBJ1-6; D gene uncertain. In germline, CDR1 is SGDLS, CDR2 YYNGEE. Trimming cost V 0 bases and J 7 bases, with 17 bases left between them. CDR3 length equals 17 residues. The CDR3 here is CASSVGRVSGRNSPLHF. The CDR3 DNA sequence: TGTGCCAGCAGCGTAGGTAGGGTTTCGGGGAGGAATTCACCCCTCCACTTT.

The chain has TRBV6-1 and TRBJ1-5, with unresolved D. CDR3 size: 13 residues. Between the trimmed V and J ends, which lost 4 bases and 6 bases, there was a span of 10 bases. Germline V gene sequence: CDR1 MNHNS, CDR2 SASEGT. The CDR3 bases are TGTGCCAGCAGTGGTATAGACGGTCAGCCCCAGCATTTT. Amino acid sequence: CASSGIDGQPQHF.

This chain connects TRBV20-1 to TRBJ1-1; D gene uncertain. The V end lost 2 bases, the J end lost 3 bases, and 10 bases lay between the germline ends. Looked up from germline, CDR1 is DFQATT and CDR2 is SNEGSKA (reference sequence). This CDR3 has 13 amino acids. CDR3 coding DNA: TGCAGTGCTAGATTTACGGCGGACACTGAAGCTTTCTTT. Its translation: CSARFTADTEAFF.

The chain couples TRBV4-2 to TRBJ2-3; 7 nucleotides agree with TRBD2. The trim removed 1 base at V and 8 bases at J, leaving 15 bases unmatched. CDR3 length equals 17 residues. Germline CDR1 and CDR2: LGHNA and YNFKEQ. Here the CDR3 reads CASSQGRGGREEGTQYF. The CDR3 DNA reads as TGTGCCAGCAGCCAAGGGCGTGGCGGGAGAGAGGAGGGTACGCAGTATTTT.

This clone turned up a few times. This chain uses TRBV6-2 or TRBV6-3 with TRBJ1-3; the D is unclear. The germline V gene has CDR1 MNHEY and CDR2 SVGEGT. The CDR3 contains 16 residues. V was shortened by 0 bases and J by 0 bases, with 9 bases between the two germline ends. The CDR3 bases are TGTGCCAGCAGTTACTCTGCGCCTTCCTCTGGAAACACCATATATTTT. Encoded protein: CASSYSAPSSGNTIYF.

For this clone: Germline and junction disagree at one end, which may indicate a read error. CDR3 DNA: TGTGCTAGCAGCTTCGGGGGGGCAGGATCCAATGAGCAGTTCTTC. It translates to CASSFGGAGSNEQFF. This chain links TRBV7-7 with TRBJ2-1; 8 bases align to TRBD2. Germline lookup yields CDR1 SSHAT and CDR2 FNYEAQ (reference sequence). The CDR3 has 15 residues.

The chain recombines TRBV6-1 with TRBJ1-5; possibly TRBD1 for D (6 bases). In germline, CDR1 is MNHNS, CDR2 SASEGT. The CDR3 runs to 16 residues. V was pared by 0 bases and J by 0 bases, with 9 bases between. CDR3 amino acids: CASSEAGGFSNQPQHF. CDR3 sequence (DNA): TGTGCCAGCAGTGAAGCAGGGGGATTTAGCAATCAGCCCCAGCATTTT.

This clone is deemed large. This rearrangement joins TRBV6-1 to TRBJ2-1; TRBD1 matches at 10 bases. The CDR3 runs 12 residues. Germline V gene data show CDR1 as MNHNS and CDR2 as SASEGT. Losses at the gene ends were 6 bases for V and 14 bases for J; bases not matched to a gene: 7. The CDR3 loop is CASSYIGTGEFF. The CDR3 bases are TGTGCCAGCAGCTACATCGGGACAGGGGAGTTCTTC.